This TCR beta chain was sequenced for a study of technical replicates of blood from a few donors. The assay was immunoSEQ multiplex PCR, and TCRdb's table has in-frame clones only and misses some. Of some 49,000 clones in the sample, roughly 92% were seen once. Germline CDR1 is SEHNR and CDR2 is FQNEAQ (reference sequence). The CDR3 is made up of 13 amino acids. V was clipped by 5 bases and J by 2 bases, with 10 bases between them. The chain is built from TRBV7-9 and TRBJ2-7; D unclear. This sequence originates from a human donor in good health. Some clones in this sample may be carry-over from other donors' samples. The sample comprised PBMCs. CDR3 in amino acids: CASSAPGTYEQYF. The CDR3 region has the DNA TGTGCCAGCAGCGCCCCGGGTACCTACGAGCAGTACTTC.